The source of this T cell receptor beta chain is a study of T cell changes during pregnancy in multiple sclerosis. Generated by immunoSEQ multiplex PCR, the TCRdb table keeps only in-frame clones and is missing some. This sample has about 70,000 clones; around 90% occur once, and the top ten carry roughly 1.4%. CDR3 size: 13 residues. Trimming left V 2 bases short and J 12 bases short, with 17 bases between. Germline CDR1 and CDR2: SGHDT and YYEEEE. The specimen comprised peripheral blood, sampled in the third trimester of pregnancy. The TCR originated in a female donor in good health, enrolled as a control in a pregnancy study. The chain carries TRBV5-6 and TRBJ1-1; no clear D. CDR3 sequence: CASSFEGSSMPFF. CDR3 sequence (DNA): TGTGCCAGCAGCTTTGAAGGCTCTAGCATGCCTTTCTTT. The full variable domain, its missing parts supplied by reference TRBV5-6 and TRBJ1-1, is DAGVTQSPTHLIKTRGQQVTLRCSPKSGHDTVSWYQQALGQGPQFIFQYYEEEERQRGNFPDRFSGHQFPNYSSELNVNALLLGDSALYLCASSFEGSSMPFFGQGTRLTVV.